Below, 9 T cell receptor beta chains from the same sample are listed, as sequenced in a study of blood T cell repertoires in COVID-19. Assay: immunoSEQ multiplex PCR; the TCRdb copy retains only in-frame clones and omits some. Here the sample spans hundreds of thousands of clones, around 83% being singletons. The sample taken for sequencing was PBMCs or T cells enriched from blood (not recorded which). The origin of the receptors is a man aged 40-49 years who had been exposed to COVID-19.

The V gene is TRBV6-5, the J gene TRBJ2-1; D perhaps matches TRBD2 (6 bases). CDR3 size: 14 residues. Germline CDR1 is MNHEY and CDR2 is SVGAGI. Trimming shortened V by 6 bases and J by 5 bases, and 14 bases separated the two germline ends. CDR3 bases: TGTGCCAGCAGAAAAGGCGGGGCAAACAATGAGCAGTTCTTC. Translating it yields CASRKGGANNEQFF.

J is TRBJ1-2 and V is TRBV7-8; 8 positions agree with TRBD1. This CDR3 spans 17 amino acids. The ends lost 4 bases at V and 2 bases at J; junction bases unmatched: 12. The germline gives CDR1 SGHVS, CDR2 FQNEAQ. In DNA form, the CDR3 reads TGTGCCAGCAGCTCAGGAGGCAGGGGGCGACCAAACTATGGCTACACCTTC. It encodes CASSSGGRGRPNYGYTF. The full variable domain, completed using reference TRBV7-8 and TRBJ1-2, is GAGVSQSPRYKVAKRGQDVALRCDPISGHVSLFWYQQALGQGPEFLTYFQNEAQLDKSGLPSDRFFAERPEGSVSTLKIQRTQQEDSAVYLCASSSGGRGRPNYGYTFGSGTRLTVV.

The rearrangement uses TRBV5-4 and TRBJ2-1; 7 nucleotides match TRBD2. The CDR3 length is 14 residues. Germline CDR1 and CDR2: SGHNT and YYREEE (reference sequence). J gave up 9 bases and V 6 bases, and 12 bases lay outside the gene matches. The chain's CDR3 is CASNPAGSYPEQFF. For the CDR3, the DNA is TGTGCCAGCAACCCAGCGGGATCCTACCCTGAGCAGTTCTTC.

The chain employs TRBV11-2 and TRBJ2-2; the D gene is possibly TRBD2 (6 bases). This CDR3 is built from 17 residues. Trimming removed 7 bases from V and 5 bases from J, with 23 bases in between. CDR1 is SGHAT and CDR2 is FQNNGV in the germline V gene. For the CDR3, the DNA is TGTGCCAGCACAATTCCTCGTCTCGCGGGAACGACCGGGGAGCTGTTTTTT. Its translation: CASTIPRLAGTTGELFF.

The DNA for the CDR3 is TGTGCCAGCGGACTCAATGAGCAGTTCTTC. Its translation: CASGLNEQFF. V is TRBV13 and J is TRBJ2-1; tentatively, D is TRBD2 (5 bases). Germline V gives CDR1 PRHDT, CDR2 FYEKMQ (reference sequence). V was pared by 8 bases and J by 6 bases, with 5 bases between. The CDR3 is 10 amino acids.

The J gene is TRBJ2-3, the V gene TRBV7-3, with 8 bases matching TRBD2. Unmatched junction bases numbered 16, after V lost 4 bases and J lost 4 bases. The CDR3 has 18 residues. CDR1 is SGHTA and CDR2 is FQGTGA in the germline V gene. Here the CDR3 DNA reads TGTGCCAGCAGCTCAGCCGGGACTAGGAGCGTCACGGCAGATACGCAGTATTTT. Its protein product is CASSSAGTRSVTADTQYF.

The chain couples TRBV4-1 to TRBJ2-5; tentative D call: TRBD2 (5 bases). The length of the CDR3 is 15 residues. The germline V and J ends were trimmed by 0 bases and 6 bases, with 14 bases remaining between them. The V gene's germline CDR1 is MGHRA and CDR2 YSYEKL. This CDR3 is CASSQDEGRTKTQYF. The DNA for the CDR3 is TGCGCCAGCAGCCAAGATGAGGGCAGGACGAAGACCCAGTACTTC.

V gene TRBV10-3 combines with J gene TRBJ2-3; TRBD2 aligns across 7 bases. This CDR3 region has 14 residues. With V trimmed by 4 bases and J by 3 bases, 4 bases remained unmatched. Germline-derived CDR1 and CDR2 are ENHRY and SYGVKD. The DNA for the CDR3 is TGTGCCATCAGTGCTAGCGGCACGACAGATACGCAGTATTTT. Amino acids: CAISASGTTDTQYF.

The genes are TRBV5-4 and TRBJ1-5; D remains unclear. V lost 4 bases and J 5 bases, leaving 10 bases between the germline ends. This CDR3 is 13 amino acids long. From germline, CDR1 is SGHNT and CDR2 YYREEE (reference sequence). In nucleotides, the CDR3 is TGTGCCAGCAGCGTGGAGATAGATCAGCCCCAGCATTTT. This encodes CASSVEIDQPQHF.